The 17 T cell receptor beta chains presented below share a single source sample, sequenced in a study of T-cell reconstitution after alpha-beta-depleted transplantation in children. A library of TCRbeta sequences, prepared with unique molecular identifiers, was generated. From the PCR reads, TCRdb called clonotypes with MiXCR, one entry per CDR3 protein. This table holds hundreds of thousands of distinct CDR3 sequences, roughly 15% found once. Sequencing used PBMCs from the stem cell graft donor, obtained from the stem cell graft. These receptors came from a human donor who donated a stem cell graft to a child with acute myeloid leukemia.

This clonotype has a count of ten or more. The V call is TRBV7-2, the J call TRBJ2-5; D not resolved. With 0 bases removed from V and 4 bases from J, the gap between germline ends came to 6 bases. Per germline, CDR1 SGHTA and CDR2 FQGNSA. This CDR3 comprises 13 residues. CDR3 residues: CASSLAAGETQYF. For the CDR3, the DNA is TGTGCCAGCAGCTTAGCGGCAGGAGAGACCCAGTACTTC.

This clonotype showed up just a few times. The chain's CDR3 is CSARAGLAGGRSSTDTQYF. The CDR3 DNA reads TGCAGTGCTAGGGCCGGACTAGCGGGGGGACGATCTAGCACAGATACGCAGTATTTT. The chain links TRBV20-1 to TRBJ2-3; TRBD2 matches at 14 bases. The CDR3 has 19 amino acids. The germline gives CDR1 DFQATT, CDR2 SNEGSKA (reference sequence). With 3 bases clipped from V and 0 bases from J, the junction kept 11 bases outside the gene matches.

This clonotype was detected ten times or more. V gene TRBV20-1 combines with J gene TRBJ1-6; TRBD1 matches 11 bases. This CDR3 region has 19 residues. The V gene's germline CDR1 is DFQATT and CDR2 SNEGSKA (reference sequence). Losses at the gene ends were 3 bases for V and 0 bases for J; bases not matched to a gene: 10. The CDR3 nucleotides are TGCAGTGCTAGGAGGTGGGGACAGGGGGGAAGCTCCTATAATTCACCCCTCCACTTT. This codes for CSARRWGQGGSSYNSPLHF.

Concerning this clonotype itself: This could be a read error, since a much larger clone is one nucleotide away. The rearrangement joins TRBV20-1 to TRBJ2-3; TRBD2 matches 7 bases. Per germline, CDR1 DFQATT and CDR2 SNEGSKA (reference sequence). This CDR3 contains 14 residues. CDR3 in amino acids: CSAPGLLSTDTLYF. The DNA for the CDR3 is TGCAGTGCCCCGGGACTACTCAGCACAGATACGCTGTATTTT.

The chain combines TRBV7-8 with TRBJ2-5, with 9 bases matching TRBD1. This CDR3 has 16 residues. Germline CDR1 reads SGHVS; CDR2 reads FQNEAQ. V shed 5 bases and J 4 bases; nucleotides not matched to a gene: 11. The DNA of the CDR3 is TGTGCCAGCAGCCCCCTACCGGGACAGGGTGGAGAGACCCAGTACTTC. Translating it yields CASSPLPGQGGETQYF.

The V call is TRBV10-3, the J call TRBJ2-7; 9 nucleotides match TRBD1. The CDR3 runs to 15 residues. V was pared by 6 bases and J by 1 base, with 7 bases of the junction left unmatched. Germline lookup yields CDR1 ENHRY and CDR2 SYGVKD. The chain's CDR3 is CAISEDRGGSYEQYF. The DNA of the CDR3 is TGTGCCATCAGCGAGGACAGGGGAGGGTCCTACGAGCAGTACTTC.

About this clonotype itself: The junction and the germline gene differ at one end; a read error may be behind it. The V and J genes are TRBV12-5 and TRBJ1-1; no reliable D call. Germline CDR1 and CDR2: LGHNT and FRNRAP. This CDR3 is built from 13 residues. The DNA of the CDR3 is TGTGCTAGTGCCTCCCTACCTAACACTGACGCTTTCTTT. Amino acid sequence: CASASLPNTDAFF.

This clonotype appeared many times. J is TRBJ1-5 and V is TRBV20-1; D not certain. V lost 6 bases and J 0 bases, leaving 9 bases between the germline ends. The CDR3 contains 13 residues. Germline CDR1 and CDR2: DFQATT and SNEGSKA (reference sequence). The CDR3 DNA reads as TGCAGTGCACCGATTTATAGCAATCAGCCCCAGCATTTT. This sequence encodes CSAPIYSNQPQHF.

This clonotype was recorded at least ten times. The V and J genes are TRBV5-1 and TRBJ1-2, with D possibly TRBD1 on 6 matching bases. Germline loops: CDR1 SGHRS, CDR2 YFSETQ. Trimming stripped 4 bases from V and 8 bases from J, with 15 bases between. The CDR3 extends over 13 amino acids. The CDR3 loop reads CASSQEVRGGYTF. The CDR3 coding sequence is TGCGCCAGCAGCCAGGAGGTCAGGGGAGGCTACACCTTC.

The CDR3 DNA sequence: TGTGCCTGGAGTGTGACAGGTGGCTACACCTTC. Residues: CAWSVTGGYTF. The chain recombines TRBV30 with TRBJ1-2, with TRBD1 as a possible D gene (6 bases). The CDR3 covers 11 residues. The V gene lost 0 bases and the J gene lost 7 bases, with 6 bases spanning the gap. From germline, CDR1 is GTSNPN and CDR2 SVGIG (reference sequence). The whole variable domain, remainder taken from reference TRBV30 and TRBJ1-2, is SQTIHQWPATLVQPVGSPLSLECTVEGTSNPNLYWYRQAAGRGLQLLFYSVGIGQISSEVPQNLSASRPQDRQFILSSKKLLLSDSGFYLCAWSVTGGYTFGSGTRLTVV.

This clonotype was found many times. The chain couples TRBV5-1 to TRBJ2-2; 8 bases match TRBD1. Per germline, CDR1 SGHRS and CDR2 YFSETQ. This CDR3 is built from 16 residues. The trim removed 5 bases at V and 3 bases at J, leaving 9 bases unmatched. CDR3 in amino acids: CASSLRTGMDTGELFF. Written as DNA, the CDR3 is TGCGCCAGCAGTTTACGGACAGGGATGGACACCGGGGAGCTGTTTTTT.

The rearrangement joins TRBV5-1 to TRBJ2-1; 8 positions match TRBD2. There are 15 residues in the CDR3. Losses at the gene ends were 4 bases for V and 7 bases for J; bases not matched to a gene: 10. CDR1 is SGHRS, CDR2 YFSETQ, per germline. The CDR3 loop is CASSAIGGALNEQFF. The DNA of the CDR3 is TGCGCCAGCAGCGCTATCGGGGGGGCCTTAAATGAGCAGTTCTTC.

In its sample, this clonotype was seen a few times. The chain carries TRBV28 and TRBJ1-4; 7 bases align to TRBD1. J lost 7 bases, V lost 4 bases, and 9 bases had no gene match. This CDR3 has 15 amino acids. Germline CDR1 MDHEN, CDR2 SYDVKM. CDR3 in amino acids: CASSWDSMAFEKLFF. CDR3 nucleotide sequence: TGTGCCAGCAGTTGGGACAGTATGGCGTTTGAAAAACTGTTTTTT.

This chain links TRBV6-5 with TRBJ2-5, with 7 positions matching TRBD2. The V segment lost 11 bases and the J segment 3 bases; nucleotides outside the gene matches: 3. Looked up from germline, CDR1 is MNHEY and CDR2 is SVGAGI. The CDR3 covers 11 residues. CDR3 loop: CAAGGKETQYF. CDR3 bases: TGTGCCGCCGGGGGGAAAGAGACCCAGTACTTC.

This clonotype was seen ten or more times. The chain employs TRBV20-1 and TRBJ2-7, with TRBD2 identical over 7 bases. This CDR3 comprises 12 residues. V lost 5 bases and J lost 2; bases outside the gene matches: 3. The germline V gene encodes CDR1 DFQATT and CDR2 SNEGSKA (reference sequence). The CDR3 sequence: CSAREDPYEQYV. Here the CDR3 DNA reads TGCAGTGCTCGGGAGGATCCCTACGAGCAGTACGTC.

This clonotype was observed a handful of times. The chain joins TRBV7-9 to TRBJ2-1, with a weak D call TRBD2 (6 bases). The V end lost 1 base, the J end lost 7 bases, and 14 bases lay between the germline ends. The length of the CDR3 is 15 residues. Per germline, CDR1 SEHNR and CDR2 FQNEAQ (reference sequence). CDR3 bases: TGTGCCAGCAGCTTAGTCGGAGTAGGAGGGAATGAGCAGTTCTTC. Amino acids: CASSLVGVGGNEQFF.

The chain is built from TRBV5-1 and TRBJ2-2; unclear D gene. V lost 1 base and J lost 3, with 10 bases in between. Germline CDR1 and CDR2: SGHRS and YFSETQ. The CDR3 totals 15 residues. The CDR3 coding sequence is TGCGCCAGCAGCTTGTTAGATCGGTACACCGGGGAGCTGTTTTTT. This translates into CASSLLDRYTGELFF.